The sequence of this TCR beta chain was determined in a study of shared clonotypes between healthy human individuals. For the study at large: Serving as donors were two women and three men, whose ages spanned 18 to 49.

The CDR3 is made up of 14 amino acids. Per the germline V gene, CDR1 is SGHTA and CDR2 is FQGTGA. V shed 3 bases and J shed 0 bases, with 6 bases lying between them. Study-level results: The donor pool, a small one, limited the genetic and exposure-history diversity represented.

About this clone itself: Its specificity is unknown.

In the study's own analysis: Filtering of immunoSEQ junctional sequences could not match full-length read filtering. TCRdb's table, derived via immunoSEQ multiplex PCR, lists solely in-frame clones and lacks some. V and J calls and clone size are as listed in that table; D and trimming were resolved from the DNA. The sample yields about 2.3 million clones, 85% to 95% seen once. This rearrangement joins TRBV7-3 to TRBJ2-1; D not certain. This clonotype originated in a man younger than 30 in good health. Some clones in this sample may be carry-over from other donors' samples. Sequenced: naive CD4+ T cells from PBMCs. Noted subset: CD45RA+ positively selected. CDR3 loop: CASSFESSYNEQFF. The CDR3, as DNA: TGTGCCAGCAGCTTTGAGAGCTCCTACAATGAGCAGTTCTTC. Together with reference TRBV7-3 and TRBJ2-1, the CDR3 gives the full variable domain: GAGVSQTPSNKVTEKGKYVELRCDPISGHTALYWYRQSLGQGPEFLIYFQGTGAADDSGLPNDRFFAVRPEGSVSTLKIQRTERGDSAVYLCASSFESSYNEQFFGPGTRLTVL.